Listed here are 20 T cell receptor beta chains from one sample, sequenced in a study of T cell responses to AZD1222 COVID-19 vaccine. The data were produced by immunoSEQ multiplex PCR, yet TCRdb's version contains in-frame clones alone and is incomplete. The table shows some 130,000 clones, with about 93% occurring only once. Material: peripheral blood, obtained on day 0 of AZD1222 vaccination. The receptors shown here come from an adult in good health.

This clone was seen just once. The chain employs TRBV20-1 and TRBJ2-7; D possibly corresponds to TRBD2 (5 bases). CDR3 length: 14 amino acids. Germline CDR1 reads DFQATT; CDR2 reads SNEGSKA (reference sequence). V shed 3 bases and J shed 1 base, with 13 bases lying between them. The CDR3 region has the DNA TGCAGTGCTAGTAGGAGCGGTACGTCCTACGAGCAGTACTTC. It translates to CSASRSGTSYEQYF.

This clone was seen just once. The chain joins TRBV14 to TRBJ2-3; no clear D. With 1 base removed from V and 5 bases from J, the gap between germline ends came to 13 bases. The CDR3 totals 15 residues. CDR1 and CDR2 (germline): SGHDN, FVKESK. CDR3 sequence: CASSQGSTPGDTQYF. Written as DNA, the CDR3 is TGTGCCAGCAGCCAAGGGTCGACCCCGGGAGATACGCAGTATTTT.

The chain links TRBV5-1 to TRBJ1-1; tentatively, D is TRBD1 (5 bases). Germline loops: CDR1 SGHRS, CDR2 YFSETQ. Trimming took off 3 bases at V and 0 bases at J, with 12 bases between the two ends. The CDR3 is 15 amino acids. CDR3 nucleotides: TGCGCCAGCAGCTCCTCGACGGACATGAACACTGAAGCTTTCTTT. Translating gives CASSSSTDMNTEAFF.

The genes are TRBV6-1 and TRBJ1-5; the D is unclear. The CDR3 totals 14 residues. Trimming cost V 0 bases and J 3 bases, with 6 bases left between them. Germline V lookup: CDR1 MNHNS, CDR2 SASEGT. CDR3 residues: CASSEANANQPQHF. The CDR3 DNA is TGTGCCAGCAGTGAAGCGAACGCCAATCAGCCCCAGCATTTT.

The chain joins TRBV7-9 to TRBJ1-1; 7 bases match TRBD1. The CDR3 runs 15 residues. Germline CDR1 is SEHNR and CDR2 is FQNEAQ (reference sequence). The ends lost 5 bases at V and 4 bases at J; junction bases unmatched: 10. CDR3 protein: CASSPTDREITEAFF. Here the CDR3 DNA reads TGTGCCAGCAGCCCGACCGACAGGGAGATCACTGAAGCTTTCTTT. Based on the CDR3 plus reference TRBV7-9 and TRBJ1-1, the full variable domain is DTGVSQNPRHKITKRGQNVTFRCDPISEHNRLYWYRQTLGQGPEFLTYFQNEAQLEKSRLLSDRFSAERPKGSFSTLEIQRTEQGDSAMYLCASSPTDREITEAFFGQGTRLTVV.

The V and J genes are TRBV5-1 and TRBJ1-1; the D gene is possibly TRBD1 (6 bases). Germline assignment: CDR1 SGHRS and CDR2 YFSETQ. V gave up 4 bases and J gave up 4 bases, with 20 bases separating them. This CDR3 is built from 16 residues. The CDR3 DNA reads TGCGCCAGCAGCGTTGACCCCGGGACAAGGAGCACTGAAGCTTTCTTT. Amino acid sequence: CASSVDPGTRSTEAFF.

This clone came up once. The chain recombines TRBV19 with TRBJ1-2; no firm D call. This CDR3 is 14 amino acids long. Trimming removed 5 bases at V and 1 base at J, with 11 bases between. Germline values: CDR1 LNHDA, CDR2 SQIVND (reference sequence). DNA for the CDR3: TGTGCCAGTAGTGCCCGATCGCGTAACTATGGCTACACCTTC. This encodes CASSARSRNYGYTF.

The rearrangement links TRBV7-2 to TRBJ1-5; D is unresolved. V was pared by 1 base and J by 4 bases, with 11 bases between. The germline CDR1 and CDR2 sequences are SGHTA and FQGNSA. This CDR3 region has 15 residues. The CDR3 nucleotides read TGTGCCAGCAGCTTAGACGGGATGCCGAATCAGCCCCAGCATTTT. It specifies CASSLDGMPNQPQHF.

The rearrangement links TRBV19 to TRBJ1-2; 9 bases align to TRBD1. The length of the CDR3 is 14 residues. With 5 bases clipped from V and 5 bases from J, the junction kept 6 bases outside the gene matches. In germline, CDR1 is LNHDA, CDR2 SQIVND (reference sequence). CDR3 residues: CASSPPTGGYGYTF. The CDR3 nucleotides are TGTGCCAGTAGTCCTCCGACAGGGGGATATGGCTACACCTTC.

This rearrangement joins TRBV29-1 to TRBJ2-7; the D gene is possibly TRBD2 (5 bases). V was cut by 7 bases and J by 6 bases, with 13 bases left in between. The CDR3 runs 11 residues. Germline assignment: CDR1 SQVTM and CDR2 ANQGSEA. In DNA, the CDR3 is TGCAGCGGGGCGAGGGCTGGCGAGCAGTACTTC. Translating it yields CSGARAGEQYF.

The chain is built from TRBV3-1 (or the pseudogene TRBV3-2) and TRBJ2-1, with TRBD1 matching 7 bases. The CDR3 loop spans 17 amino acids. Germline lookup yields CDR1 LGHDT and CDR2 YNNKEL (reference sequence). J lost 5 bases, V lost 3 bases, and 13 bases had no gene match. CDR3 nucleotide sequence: TGTGCCAGCAGCCAGGATTTAGACAGGGCTGAAGACAATGAGCAGTTCTTC. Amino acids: CASSQDLDRAEDNEQFF.

The DNA for the CDR3 is TGTGCCAGCAGCCAGGAAGCTCCGGGACTAGCTTACGAGCAGTACTTC. It specifies CASSQEAPGLAYEQYF. J is TRBJ2-7 and V is TRBV5-4; 9 bases map to TRBD2. Germline lookup yields CDR1 SGHNT and CDR2 YYREEE (reference sequence). The V gene end was trimmed by 4 bases and the J gene end by 4 bases; junction bases not matched to a gene: 12. This CDR3 has 16 amino acids.

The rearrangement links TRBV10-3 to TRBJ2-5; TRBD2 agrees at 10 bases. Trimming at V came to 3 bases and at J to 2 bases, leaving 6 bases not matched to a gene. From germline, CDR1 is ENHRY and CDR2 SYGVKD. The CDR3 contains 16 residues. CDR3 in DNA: TGTGCCATCAGTGATTCACTAGCGGGGACACAAGAGACCCAGTACTTC. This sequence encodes CAISDSLAGTQETQYF.

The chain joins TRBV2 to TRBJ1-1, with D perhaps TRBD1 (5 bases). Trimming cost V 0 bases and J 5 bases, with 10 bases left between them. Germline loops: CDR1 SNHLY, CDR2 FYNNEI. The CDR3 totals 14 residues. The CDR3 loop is CASSEARGETEAFF. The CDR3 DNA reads TGTGCCAGCAGTGAAGCGCGGGGCGAAACTGAAGCTTTCTTT.

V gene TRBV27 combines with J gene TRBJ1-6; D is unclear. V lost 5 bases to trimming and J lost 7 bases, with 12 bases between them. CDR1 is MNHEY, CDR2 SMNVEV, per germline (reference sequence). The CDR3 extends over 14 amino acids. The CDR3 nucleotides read TGTGCCAGCAGTGCCGACCTGGGAAATTCACCCCTCCACTTT. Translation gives CASSADLGNSPLHF.

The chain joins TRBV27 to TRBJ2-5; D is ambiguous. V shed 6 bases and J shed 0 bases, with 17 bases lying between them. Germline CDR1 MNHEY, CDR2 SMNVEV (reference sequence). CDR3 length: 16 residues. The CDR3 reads CASSSPRDKYQETQYF. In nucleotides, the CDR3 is TGTGCCAGCAGCTCCCCTAGAGACAAGTACCAAGAGACCCAGTACTTC.

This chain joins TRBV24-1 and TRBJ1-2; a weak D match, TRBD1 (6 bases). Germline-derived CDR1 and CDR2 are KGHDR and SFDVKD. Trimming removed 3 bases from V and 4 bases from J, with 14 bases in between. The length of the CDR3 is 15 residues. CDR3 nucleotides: TGTGCCACCAGTGATCGTAAGGGGGGCGCCTATGGCTACACCTTC. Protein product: CATSDRKGGAYGYTF.

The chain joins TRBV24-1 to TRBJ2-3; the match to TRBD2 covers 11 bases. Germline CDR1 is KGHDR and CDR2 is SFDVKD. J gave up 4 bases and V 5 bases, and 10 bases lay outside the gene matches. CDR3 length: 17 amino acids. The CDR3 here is CATSVGLAGGIADTQYF. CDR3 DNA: TGTGCCACCAGTGTAGGTCTAGCGGGAGGCATAGCAGATACGCAGTATTTT.

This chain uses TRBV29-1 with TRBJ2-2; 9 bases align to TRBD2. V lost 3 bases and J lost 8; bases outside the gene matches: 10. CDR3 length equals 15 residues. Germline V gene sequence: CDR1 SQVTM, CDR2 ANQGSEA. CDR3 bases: TGCAGCGTTGATGGTAGCGGGGGTAATCGTGGGGAGCTGTTTTTT. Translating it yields CSVDGSGGNRGELFF.

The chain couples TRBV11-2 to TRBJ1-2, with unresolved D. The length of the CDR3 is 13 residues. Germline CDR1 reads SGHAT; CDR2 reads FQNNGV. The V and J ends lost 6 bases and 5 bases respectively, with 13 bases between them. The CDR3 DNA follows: TGTGCCAGCAGTTCTCTCCGGGGTTATGGCTACACCTTC. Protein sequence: CASSSLRGYGYTF.